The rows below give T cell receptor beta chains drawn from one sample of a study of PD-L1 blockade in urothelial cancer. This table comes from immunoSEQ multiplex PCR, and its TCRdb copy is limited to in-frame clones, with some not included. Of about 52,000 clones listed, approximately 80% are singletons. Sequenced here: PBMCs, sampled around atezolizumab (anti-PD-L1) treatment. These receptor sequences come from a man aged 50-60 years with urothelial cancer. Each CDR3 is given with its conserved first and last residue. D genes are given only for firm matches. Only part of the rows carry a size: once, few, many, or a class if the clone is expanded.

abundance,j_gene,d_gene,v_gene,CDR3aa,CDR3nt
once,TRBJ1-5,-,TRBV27,CASRPQGGGGNQPQHF,TGTGCCAGCAGACCCCAAGGGGGGGGCGGCAATCAGCCCCAGCATTTT
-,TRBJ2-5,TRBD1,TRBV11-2,CASSGTGKRPQYF,TGTGCCAGCAGCGGGACAGGAAAGAGACCCCAGTACTTC
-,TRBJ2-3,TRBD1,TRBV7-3,CASSRDRGTDTQYF,TGTGCCAGCAGCCGGGACAGAGGCACAGATACGCAGTATTTT
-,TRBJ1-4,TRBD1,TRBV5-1,CASSPNHGQGNEKLFF,TGCGCCAGCAGCCCGAATCACGGACAGGGGAATGAAAAACTGTTTTTT
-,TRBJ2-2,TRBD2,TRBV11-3,CASSPTSGGTGELFF,TGTGCCAGCAGCCCTACTAGCGGGGGTACCGGGGAGCTGTTTTTT
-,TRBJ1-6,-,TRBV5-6,CASSLLEGFLHF,TGTGCCAGCAGCTTGTTGGAGGGGTTCCTCCACTTT
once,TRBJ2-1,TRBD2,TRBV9,CASSASGGSYNEQFF,TGTGCCAGCAGCGCTAGCGGCGGCTCCTACAATGAGCAGTTCTTC
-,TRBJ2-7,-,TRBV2,CASRKPGQDYEQYF,TGTGCCAGCAGGAAACCTGGGCAGGACTACGAGCAGTACTTC
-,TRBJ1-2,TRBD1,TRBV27,CASSTGTGGGGYTF,TGTGCCAGCAGCACCGGGACAGGGGGTGGTGGCTACACCTTC
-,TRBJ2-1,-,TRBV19,CASSGAHRSYNEQFF,TGTGCCAGTAGTGGGGCCCACCGCTCCTACAATGAGCAGTTCTTC
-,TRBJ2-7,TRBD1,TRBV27,CASSDTGTGWYEQYF,TGTGCCAGCAGCGATACCGGGACAGGGTGGTACGAGCAGTACTTC
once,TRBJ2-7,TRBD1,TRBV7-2,CASSLQGTYEQYF,TGTGCCAGCAGCCTACAGGGGACCTACGAGCAGTACTTC
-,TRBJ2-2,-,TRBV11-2,CASSSRVAPNTGELFF,TGTGCCAGCAGCTCTAGAGTGGCTCCCAACACCGGGGAGCTGTTTTTT